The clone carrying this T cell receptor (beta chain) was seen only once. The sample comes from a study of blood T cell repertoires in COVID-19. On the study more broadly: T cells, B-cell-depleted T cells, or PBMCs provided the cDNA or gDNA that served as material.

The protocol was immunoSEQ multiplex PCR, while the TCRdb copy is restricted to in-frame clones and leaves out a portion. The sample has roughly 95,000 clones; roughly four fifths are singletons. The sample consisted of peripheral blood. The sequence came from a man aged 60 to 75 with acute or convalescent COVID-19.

Here the CDR3 reads CASSKRGRGQSQPQHF. CDR3 nucleotides: TGTGCCAGCAGCAAACGGGGCAGGGGGCAAAGTCAGCCCCAGCATTTT. The rearrangement joins TRBV21-1 to TRBJ1-5; TRBD1 is the table's D call and was not checked against the DNA. TRBV21-1 is described as a pseudogene. CDR3 length: 16 amino acids.